Described below is a single T cell receptor beta chain sequence and its context. The CDR3 loop spans 17 amino acids. CDR1 and CDR2 from the germline V gene are SGHRS and YFSETQ. V lost 2 bases to trimming and J lost 1 base, with 16 bases between them. The data derive from a study of OX40 agonist ivuxolimab in advanced cancers. For the study at large: Dose-escalation subjects each had hepatocellular carcinoma, melanoma, renal cell or head and neck cancer.

TCRdb keeps only in-frame clones here, not all; method: immunoSEQ multiplex PCR. The sample has 20,000 to 30,000 clones, 75% to 90% seen once. The source is an adult with an advanced solid tumor such as melanoma, head and neck, liver or kidney cancer. The V call is TRBV5-1, the J call TRBJ2-4, with D possibly matching TRBD1 (6 bases). The sequencing used CD4+ or CD8+ T cells sorted from blood, collected in a trial of the OX40 agonist ivuxolimab. The CDR3 DNA is TGCGCCAGCAGCTTCCCCCAACAGGGTTTGGCCAAAAACATTCAGTACTTC. Translated, it gives CASSFPQQGLAKNIQYF.